This T cell receptor (beta chain) was captured in a study of human versus mouse CDR3 diversity and MHC coevolution. Produced via immunoSEQ multiplex PCR; TCRdb's table is partial and in-frame only. The sample holds 50,000 to 70,000 clones, around 94% seen once. Germline values: CDR1 SGDLS, CDR2 YYNGEE. The germline V and J ends were trimmed by 0 bases and 3 bases, with 10 bases remaining between them. The CDR3 is 14 residues long. The chain carries TRBV9 and TRBJ2-7; tentative D call: TRBD1 (6 bases). Sequencing used naive CD4+ T cells from blood. The subset: CD45RO-negative CD62L-positive naive CD4 T cells. The sequence was collected from a person in their sixties or seventies in good health. CDR3 sequence: CASSVDRVGYEQYF. The CDR3 DNA follows: TGTGCCAGCAGCGTAGACAGGGTAGGCTACGAGCAGTACTTC. The full variable domain, completed using reference TRBV9 and TRBJ2-7, is DSGVTQTPKHLITATGQRVTLRCSPRSGDLSVYWYQQSLDQGLQFLIQYYNGEERAKGNILERFSAQQFPDLHSELNLSSLELGDSALYFCASSVDRVGYEQYFGPGTRLTVT.